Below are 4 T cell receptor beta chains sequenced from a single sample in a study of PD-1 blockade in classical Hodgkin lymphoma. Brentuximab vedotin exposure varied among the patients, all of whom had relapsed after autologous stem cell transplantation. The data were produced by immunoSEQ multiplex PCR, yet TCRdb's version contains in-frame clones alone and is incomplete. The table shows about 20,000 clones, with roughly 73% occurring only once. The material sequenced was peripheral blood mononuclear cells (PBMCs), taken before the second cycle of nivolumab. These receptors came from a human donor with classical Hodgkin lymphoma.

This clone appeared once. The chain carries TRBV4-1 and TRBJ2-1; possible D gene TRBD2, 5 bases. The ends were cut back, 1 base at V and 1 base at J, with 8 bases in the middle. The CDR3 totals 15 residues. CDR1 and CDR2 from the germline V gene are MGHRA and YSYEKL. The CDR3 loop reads CASSQVATSYNEQFF. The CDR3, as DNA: TGCGCCAGCAGCCAAGTAGCGACATCCTACAATGAGCAGTTCTTC.

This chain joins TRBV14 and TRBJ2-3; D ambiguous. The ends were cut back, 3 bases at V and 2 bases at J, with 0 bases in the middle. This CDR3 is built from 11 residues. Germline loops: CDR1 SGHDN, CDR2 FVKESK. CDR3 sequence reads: CASSHTDTQYF. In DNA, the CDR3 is TGTGCCAGCAGCCACACAGATACGCAGTATTTT.

In nucleotides, the CDR3 is TGTGCCATTAGCGGGAGGGCCTTCGGGGACCAGTTCTTC. Its translation: CAISGRAFGDQFF. The rearrangement uses TRBV10-3 and TRBJ2-1, with 11 bases lining up with TRBD2. Germline V gene lookup returns CDR1 ENHRY and CDR2 SYGVKD. The CDR3 covers 13 residues. Trimming at V came to 9 bases and at J to 13 bases, leaving 11 bases not matched to a gene.

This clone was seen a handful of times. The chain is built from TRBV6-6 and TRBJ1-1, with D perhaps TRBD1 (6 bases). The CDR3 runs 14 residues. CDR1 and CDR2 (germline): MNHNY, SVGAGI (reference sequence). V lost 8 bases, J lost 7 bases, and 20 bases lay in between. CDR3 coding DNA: TGTGCCAGCTTCTTAATAATAGGGGGGAGTGAAGCTTTCTTT. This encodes CASFLIIGGSEAFF.